One and the same sample provided the 17 T cell receptor beta chains below, sequenced in a study of beta chain features in type 1 diabetes. Whole-study results and caveats: TCRB CDR3s were moderately but significantly shorter in Type 1 diabetes patients in all four CD4+ subsets.

The authors reverse transcribed all of the isolated RNA, so sequencing captured expressed TCRB transcripts. Only in-frame clones appear in the TCRdb table, and some are missing; sequencing was by immunoSEQ multiplex PCR. This table holds fewer than 400,000 clones, about a tenth found once. These receptors have no identified antigens. Sequencing input: central memory CD4+ T cells from blood. The receptors originated from a man aged 25 to 40 with type 1 diabetes.

The chain has TRBV18 and TRBJ2-7; 7 bases match TRBD2. Germline CDR1 KGHSH, CDR2 LQKENI. The CDR3 covers 12 residues. V lost 11 bases to trimming and J lost 0 bases; unmatched junction nucleotides: 4. CDR3 protein: CAGRGSSYEQYF. For the CDR3, the DNA is TGTGCCGGGCGGGGGAGCTCCTACGAGCAGTACTTC.

The chain carries TRBV30 and TRBJ2-5; D uncertain. Trimming pared 5 bases from V and 5 bases from J, leaving 12 bases between. CDR3 size: 12 residues. Germline assignment: CDR1 GTSNPN and CDR2 SVGIG (reference sequence). CDR3 protein: CAWGHGRETQYF. The CDR3 DNA is TGTGCCTGGGGCCACGGTCGGGAGACCCAGTACTTC.

Here the CDR3 DNA reads TGTGCCAGCAGCTTAGGATCCTACGATGGCTACACCTTC. It encodes CASSLGSYDGYTF. The chain recombines TRBV7-9 with TRBJ1-2; D is ambiguous. Trimming took 1 base from V and 6 from J, leaving 9 bases between them. This CDR3 has 13 amino acids. Germline CDR1 reads SEHNR; CDR2 reads FQNEAQ (reference sequence).

The J gene is TRBJ2-7, the V gene TRBV18, with 12 nucleotides matching TRBD2. The germline V gene has CDR1 KGHSH and CDR2 LQKENI. V trimming: 3 bases; J trimming: 1 base; junction bases outside the gene matches: 10. The CDR3 is 18 amino acids. The CDR3 is CASSPRQLAGGLSYEQYF. CDR3 nucleotides: TGTGCCAGCTCACCGCGTCAACTAGCGGGGGGTTTATCCTACGAGCAGTACTTC.

The J gene is TRBJ2-2, the V gene TRBV4-2; D gene uncertain. Deletions cut 0 bases from V and 6 bases from J, with 5 bases between. This CDR3 is 13 amino acids long. Per germline, CDR1 LGHNA and CDR2 YNFKEQ. CDR3 nucleotides: TGTGCCAGCAGCCAAGACCCACCCGGGGAGCTGTTTTTT. This translates into CASSQDPPGELFF.

The rearrangement links TRBV7-9 to TRBJ2-5, with TRBD2 matching over 13 bases. The CDR3 covers 15 residues. With V trimmed by 5 bases and J by 2 bases, 2 bases remained unmatched. Germline-derived CDR1 and CDR2 are SEHNR and FQNEAQ (reference sequence). CDR3 amino acids: CASSQGLAGQETQYF. CDR3 nucleotide sequence: TGTGCCAGCAGCCAGGGACTAGCGGGGCAAGAGACCCAGTACTTC.

This clone was seen a handful of times. This chain links TRBV7-2 with TRBJ2-3; 7 positions agree with TRBD2. In germline, CDR1 is SGHTA, CDR2 FQGNSA. V lost 5 bases, J lost 4 bases, and 9 bases stayed unmatched. The CDR3 is made up of 15 amino acids. CDR3 bases: TGTGCCAGCAGCCCACTGGGGGGGACCGCAGATACGCAGTATTTT. The encoded protein is CASSPLGGTADTQYF.

As regards this clone: Other DNA sequences in the sample encode the same CDR3. This chain connects TRBV4-3 to TRBJ1-1; TRBD1 is a possible D gene (5 bases). There are 13 residues in the CDR3. Germline-derived CDR1 and CDR2 are LGHNA and YSLEER. V lost 1 base and J lost 5, with 8 bases in between. CDR3 in DNA: TGCGCCAGCAGCCAAGGGGAGGGGACTGAAGCTTTCTTT. Translating gives CASSQGEGTEAFF.

The rearrangement links TRBV28 to TRBJ1-4; the D is unclear. The ends were cut back, 3 bases at V and 5 bases at J, with 10 bases in the middle. Germline V gives CDR1 MDHEN, CDR2 SYDVKM. The CDR3 totals 14 residues. As DNA, the CDR3 is TGTGCCAGCAGTTTCGGGCAGGCAAATGAAAAACTGTTTTTT. Translating gives CASSFGQANEKLFF.

This clone showed up just a few times. The V gene is TRBV4-3, the J gene TRBJ1-2, with a possible D match to TRBD1 (6 bases). From germline, CDR1 is LGHNA and CDR2 YSLEER. V was pared by 0 bases and J by 2 bases, with 13 bases between. The CDR3 loop spans 16 amino acids. For the CDR3, the DNA is TGCGCCAGCAGCCAAGAATTTGGCAGGGGCAACTATGGCTACACCTTC. It encodes CASSQEFGRGNYGYTF.

This clone was detected a few times. The V gene is TRBV5-6, the J gene TRBJ2-5; 15 positions agree with TRBD2. The CDR3 is 18 amino acids. Germline V CDR1 and CDR2: SGHDT, YYEEEE. Unmatched junction bases numbered 9, after V lost 4 bases and J lost 2 bases. The CDR3 reads CASSTPGLAGGLQETQYF. The CDR3 DNA sequence: TGTGCCAGCAGCACCCCGGGACTAGCGGGGGGCCTACAAGAGACCCAGTACTTC.

The CDR3 DNA reads as TGTGCCAGCAGCTCAAATGGGCTCAAAGGAGAAGAGACCCAGTACTTC. Its protein product is CASSSNGLKGEETQYF. The chain couples TRBV7-2 to TRBJ2-5; D is uncertain. This CDR3 has 16 residues. Germline values: CDR1 SGHTA, CDR2 FQGNSA. Trimming pared 4 bases from V and 3 bases from J, leaving 18 bases between.

The chain uses TRBV7-2 and TRBJ2-1; TRBD1 matches 8 bases. The CDR3 is 16 amino acids. V dropped 4 bases and J dropped 0; count of bases not matched to a gene: 5. Germline lookup yields CDR1 SGHTA and CDR2 FQGNSA. CDR3 sequence: CASSWTGLGSYNEQFF. CDR3 nucleotides: TGTGCCAGCAGCTGGACAGGGTTAGGCTCCTACAATGAGCAGTTCTTC.

This chain joins TRBV5-6 and TRBJ2-7, with D uncertain. Per germline, CDR1 SGHDT and CDR2 YYEEEE. The CDR3 is 12 amino acids. Trimming left V 2 bases short and J 9 bases short, with 12 bases between. CDR3 protein: CASSFTAVGQYF. The DNA for the CDR3 is TGTGCCAGCAGCTTTACGGCGGTAGGGCAGTACTTC.

The chain carries TRBV7-2 and TRBJ2-7; D unresolved. V was shortened by 1 base and J by 0 bases, with 10 bases between the two germline ends. Germline CDR1 is SGHTA and CDR2 is FQGNSA. This CDR3 has 15 amino acids. In nucleotides, the CDR3 is TGTGCCAGCAGCTTAGGTTCACAAAGCTCCTACGAGCAGTACTTC. It is translated as CASSLGSQSSYEQYF.

CDR3: CASSGFGENTGELFF. The CDR3, as DNA: TGTGCCAGCAGCGGATTTGGGGAGAACACCGGGGAGCTGTTTTTT. This chain joins TRBV28 and TRBJ2-2; D not resolved. Germline-derived CDR1 and CDR2 are MDHEN and SYDVKM. V was cut by 6 bases and J by 1 base, with 12 bases left in between. The CDR3 length is 15 residues.

This clone appeared once. This chain uses TRBV9 with TRBJ2-1; a weak D match, TRBD2 (5 bases). The CDR3 contains 14 residues. Germline V gene lookup returns CDR1 SGDLS and CDR2 YYNGEE. Between the trimmed V and J ends, which lost 4 bases and 8 bases, there was a span of 16 bases. The CDR3 here is CASSNSTRWDEQFF. CDR3 nucleotide sequence: TGTGCCAGCAGCAACTCAACTAGGTGGGATGAGCAGTTCTTC.